One sample yielded the 10 T cell receptor beta chains listed below, sequenced in a study of identical twins. In TCRdb, the 5' RACE reads were re-called with MiXCR into one record per CDR3 protein. The sample contains some 590,000 distinct CDR3 sequences, 9.5% to 10% of which appear only once. These data were also reused for a study on yellow fever vaccine responses in identical twins.

The sequencing input was PBMCs. The receptors stem from a woman between 18 and 29 years old in good health.

This clonotype has at least ten counts. The chain uses TRBV4-3 and TRBJ2-1; 11 bases match TRBD2. The CDR3 length is 16 residues. Germline values: CDR1 LGHNA, CDR2 YSLEER. The J segment lost 2 bases and the V segment lost 1 base, leaving 1 base of the junction unmatched. CDR3 protein: CASSQGLAGTYNEQFF. Here the CDR3 DNA reads TGCGCCAGCAGCCAAGGACTAGCGGGAACCTACAATGAGCAGTTCTTC.

At least ten counts were recorded for this clonotype. The chain recombines TRBV7-9 with TRBJ1-1; D call uncertain. The germline V gene has CDR1 SEHNR and CDR2 FQNEAQ (reference sequence). This CDR3 is built from 15 residues. The V gene lost 5 bases and the J gene lost 0 bases, with 13 bases spanning the gap. This chain's CDR3 is CASSQTRELNTEAFF. For the CDR3, the DNA is TGTGCCAGCAGCCAGACTCGGGAGTTGAACACTGAAGCTTTCTTT.

This clonotype has a handful of counts. The V and J genes are TRBV6-6 and TRBJ2-1; D is undetermined. V lost 6 bases, J lost 8 bases, and 14 bases lay in between. The CDR3 loop spans 13 amino acids. Looked up from germline, CDR1 is MNHNY and CDR2 is SVGAGI (reference sequence). Here the CDR3 reads CASRSVIVDEQFF. Here the CDR3 DNA reads TGTGCCAGCAGATCAGTTATTGTGGATGAGCAGTTCTTC.

There are many counts of this clonotype. The gene calls are TRBV7-9 and TRBJ1-1, with D possibly matching TRBD1 (5 bases). Trimming cost V 1 base and J 11 bases, with 11 bases left between them. Germline CDR1 is SEHNR and CDR2 is FQNEAQ (reference sequence). The CDR3 is 12 amino acids. CDR3 bases: TGTGCCAGCAGCTTAGGGTCAGGGAAGGCTTTCTTT. Its translation is CASSLGSGKAFF.

The chain links TRBV5-1 to TRBJ2-7; D might be TRBD2 (5 bases). Deletions cut 0 bases from V and 4 bases from J, with 26 bases between. The germline V gene encodes CDR1 SGHRS and CDR2 YFSETQ. The length of the CDR3 is 19 residues. This chain's CDR3 is CASSLGPYFSSSGRYEQYF. The CDR3 region has the DNA TGCGCCAGCAGCTTGGGTCCCTACTTTTCGAGCAGCGGTCGGTACGAGCAGTACTTC.

V and J are TRBV7-2 and TRBJ2-5; 10 bases align to TRBD2. The V and J ends lost 3 bases and 6 bases, in that order; junction bases with no gene match: 13. The CDR3 consists of 17 residues. Germline CDR1 reads SGHTA; CDR2 reads FQGNSA. The CDR3 DNA sequence: TGTGCCAGCAGCTTCCGGCTAGCGGGAGTAGGGGTGAAGACCCAGTACTTC. Its protein is CASSFRLAGVGVKTQYF.

There are a few counts of this clonotype. The chain uses TRBV3-1 and TRBJ2-3; 8 bases align to TRBD2. Per germline, CDR1 LGHDT and CDR2 YNNKEL (reference sequence). V shed 1 base and J 5 bases; nucleotides not matched to a gene: 14. The CDR3 extends over 18 amino acids. For the CDR3, the DNA is TGTGCCAGCAGCCAAGTGTGGTCCAGCGGGAGTATTAGAGATACGCAGTATTTT. Translating it yields CASSQVWSSGSIRDTQYF.

This clonotype was recorded at least ten times. This CDR3 reads CASSQEGTSGTLYNEQFF. In DNA, the CDR3 is TGCGCCAGCAGCCAAGAGGGGACTAGCGGGACCCTCTACAATGAGCAGTTCTTC. This chain uses TRBV4-1 with TRBJ2-1; 13 bases map to TRBD2. This CDR3 has 18 residues. Germline CDR1 reads MGHRA; CDR2 reads YSYEKL. With V trimmed by 0 bases and J by 3 bases, 5 bases remained unmatched.

Many counts were recorded for this clonotype. The rearrangement links TRBV7-3 to TRBJ2-3; 9 bases fit TRBD1. This CDR3 is built from 16 residues. V shed 2 bases, J shed 4 bases, and the junction held 7 bases outside the gene matches. Germline assignment: CDR1 SGHTA and CDR2 FQGTGA. The CDR3 sequence is CASSLGGQGWADTQYF. For the CDR3, the DNA is TGTGCCAGCAGCTTAGGGGGACAGGGTTGGGCAGATACGCAGTATTTT.

This clonotype was observed a few times. The chain's CDR3 is CSVVRSVSYEQYF. The CDR3 DNA follows: TGCAGCGTTGTTAGGTCAGTCTCCTACGAGCAGTACTTC. This chain joins TRBV29-1 and TRBJ2-7, with D unresolved. This CDR3 is 13 amino acids long. CDR1 is SQVTM and CDR2 is ANQGSEA in the germline V gene. Trimming cost V 4 bases and J 0 bases, with 10 bases left between them.